This T cell receptor (beta chain) was captured in a study of CXCR3-negative and CXCR3-positive naive CD8 T cells. Triplicates of 300,000 cells were sorted from each CD8+ T cell subset. Within the CD8+ T cell compartment, naive cells were CD45RO-CCR7+CD27+CD95-. In preparing the TRB cDNA libraries, 5' RACE with UMI labels was used. Reanalyzing the 5' RACE reads, TCRdb keeps one entry per CDR3 protein, without DNA. The sample table includes over 70,000 distinct CDR3 sequences. This CDR3 contains 15 residues. Germline assignment: CDR1 SGHDT and CDR2 YYEEEE. The rearrangement links TRBV5-6 to TRBJ2-1; the D call from TCRdb, TRBD2, cannot be confirmed without DNA. Material: naive CXCR3- CD8+ T cells from blood. Subset noted: CD45RO-CCR7+CD27+CD95- naive CD8+ T cells lacking CXCR3 (TNR3-). The sequence was obtained from a human donor in good health. Some clones in this sample may be carry-over from other donors' samples. The CDR3 reads CASSLGAGSRREQFF.